The 32 T cell receptor beta chains given below trace back to one sample, sequenced in a study of regulatory T cells in long-lasting Graves disease. The authors built TCR beta libraries using iRepertoire HTBI primers and Arm-PCR of CDR3 regions. MiXCR was run by TCRdb on the multiplex PCR reads, yielding one entry per CDR3 protein. The repertoire consists of around 450,000 distinct CDR3 sequences, with approximately 21% occurring once and the leading ten covering 6.5% to 9%. The time point was: persistent/refractory GD, antithyroid drugs over 5 years with positive TRAb. PBMC RNA served as the TCR library source. Sample: peripheral blood mononuclear cells (PBMCs), taken when the disease was refractory, from a patient treated with antithyroid drugs. The receptors were sampled from a female donor with Graves disease.

The chain joins TRBV7-9 to TRBJ1-1, with 9 bases matching TRBD1. Germline V lookup: CDR1 SEHNR, CDR2 FQNEAQ (reference sequence). J lost 6 bases, V lost 8 bases, and 7 bases had no gene match. This CDR3 has 13 residues. The CDR3 reads CASGHRGPSEAFF. The CDR3 DNA sequence: TGTGCCAGCGGACACAGGGGGCCGTCTGAAGCTTTCTTT.

This clonotype was seen repeatedly, ten times or more. The rearrangement uses TRBV12-3 or TRBV12-4 and TRBJ1-4, with 7 bases aligning to TRBD1. This CDR3 region has 14 residues. Trimming at V came to 5 bases and at J to 3 bases, leaving 3 bases not matched to a gene. CDR3 residues: CASSDRVANEKLFF. The CDR3 region has the DNA TGTGCCAGCAGTGACAGGGTGGCTAATGAAAAACTGTTTTTT.

This clonotype has a count of ten or more. V gene TRBV2 combines with J gene TRBJ2-5, with TRBD2 matching 8 bases. J was trimmed by 1 base and V by 5 bases; bases with no gene match: 3. CDR3 length: 14 amino acids. Germline V CDR1 and CDR2: SNHLY, FYNNEI. This CDR3 reads CASSQRGFQETQYF. The DNA for the CDR3 is TGTGCCAGCAGTCAGCGGGGGTTCCAAGAGACCCAGTACTTC.

This clonotype was recorded many times. The rearrangement links TRBV6-1 to TRBJ2-5, with D possibly being TRBD2 (5 bases). Germline V gene sequence: CDR1 MNHNS, CDR2 SASEGT. The CDR3 length is 13 residues. V was shortened by 6 bases and J by 4 bases, with 12 bases between the two germline ends. The CDR3, as DNA: TGTGCCAGCAGCCTATATCGGGGAGAGACCCAGTACTTC. Its translation is CASSLYRGETQYF.

This clonotype was seen at least ten times. The chain has TRBV12-3 or TRBV12-4 and TRBJ2-7; D may be TRBD2 (6 bases). This CDR3 has 14 amino acids. The ends were cut back, 5 bases at V and 3 bases at J, with 14 bases in the middle. CDR3: CASSGTLGGYEQYF. As DNA, the CDR3 is TGTGCCAGCAGTGGGACTCTGGGGGGCTACGAGCAGTACTTC.

There are many counts of this clonotype. The J gene is TRBJ1-1, the V gene TRBV10-3; no clear D. V was pared by 7 bases and J by 1 base, with 16 bases between. Germline V gives CDR1 ENHRY, CDR2 SYGVKD. This CDR3 has 15 residues. CDR3 DNA: TGTGCCATCAAAACCCAAGACACAGAGAACACTGAAGCTTTCTTT. It is translated as CAIKTQDTENTEAFF.

V is TRBV7-8 and J is TRBJ1-2, with D maybe TRBD1 (6 bases). Germline V gene lookup returns CDR1 SGHVS and CDR2 FQNEAQ. The CDR3 is 14 residues long. The V gene lost 5 bases and the J gene lost 6 bases, with 16 bases spanning the gap. This chain's CDR3 is CASSPRGQGNGYTF. CDR3 DNA sequence: TGTGCCAGCAGCCCAAGAGGGCAGGGGAATGGCTACACCTTC.

The table lists this clonotype with many counts. This chain joins TRBV12-3 or TRBV12-4 and TRBJ1-2, with 9 bases aligning to TRBD1. J lost 8 bases, V lost 6 bases, and 7 bases had no gene match. The CDR3 covers 13 residues. DNA for the CDR3: TGTGCCAGCAGCGAAGGGACAGGGATCGGCTACACCTTC. Its protein is CASSEGTGIGYTF.

V and J are TRBV7-9 and TRBJ2-5; 13 positions agree with TRBD2. Germline V CDR1 and CDR2: SEHNR, FQNEAQ (reference sequence). Trimming took 6 bases from V and 5 from J; bases not matched to a gene: 6. The CDR3 has 15 residues. DNA of the CDR3: TGTGCCAGCAGTACTAGCGGGGGGGCCCCCGAGACCCAGTACTTC. It is translated as CASSTSGGAPETQYF.

For the CDR3, the DNA is TGTGCCAGCAGCTTAGTACCCCCCGACTCTGGAAACACCATATATTTT. Amino acid sequence: CASSLVPPDSGNTIYF. V gene TRBV7-2 combines with J gene TRBJ1-3; D call uncertain. The CDR3 length is 16 residues. The V end was cut by 1 base, the J end by 0 bases, with 10 bases between. Germline CDR1 reads SGHTA; CDR2 reads FQGNSA.

This clonotype has only a few counts. The chain employs TRBV6-2 or TRBV6-3 and TRBJ1-4; weak D call: TRBD1 (5 bases). Germline assignment: CDR1 MNHEY and CDR2 SVGEGT. Trimming cost V 6 bases and J 8 bases, with 13 bases left between them. CDR3 length: 13 amino acids. DNA of the CDR3: TGTGCCAGCAGCGGGGGTAATTACGAAAAACTGTTTTTT. This gives the protein CASSGGNYEKLFF.

This clonotype was recorded many times. V usage is TRBV6-1 and J usage is TRBJ1-2, with D perhaps TRBD1 (5 bases). Germline lookup yields CDR1 MNHNS and CDR2 SASEGT. The CDR3 is made up of 14 amino acids. Trimming took 8 bases from V and 1 from J, leaving 14 bases between them. CDR3 nucleotide sequence: TGTGCCAGCTGCCGGGACGGCAATAACTATGGCTACACCTTC. Translation gives CASCRDGNNYGYTF.

This clonotype was picked up a small number of times. The chain links TRBV7-8 to TRBJ2-7, with TRBD2 matching 10 bases. V shed 2 bases, J shed 6 bases, and the junction held 10 bases outside the gene matches. Germline CDR1 SGHVS, CDR2 FQNEAQ. CDR3 length: 16 amino acids. CDR3 in DNA: TGTGCCAGCAGCTTATGGGCTAGCGGGAGTTTGAGCGAGCAGTACTTC. Protein sequence: CASSLWASGSLSEQYF.

The chain is built from TRBV9 and TRBJ2-2; the match to TRBD1 covers 8 bases. With 3 bases clipped from V and 6 bases from J, the junction kept 4 bases outside the gene matches. The germline CDR1 and CDR2 sequences are SGDLS and YYNGEE. The CDR3 has 14 residues. The CDR3 region has the DNA TGTGCCAGCAGCGGCAGACAGGGGTCCGGGGAGCTGTTTTTT. It specifies CASSGRQGSGELFF.

This clonotype was seen a few times. The V and J genes are TRBV4-1 and TRBJ1-1; 9 bases match TRBD1. This CDR3 contains 14 residues. Germline lookup yields CDR1 MGHRA and CDR2 YSYEKL. With V trimmed by 3 bases and J by 7 bases, 6 bases remained unmatched. CDR3 amino acids: CASSQGQGKYEAFF. DNA of the CDR3: TGCGCCAGCAGCCAGGGACAGGGAAAGTATGAAGCTTTCTTT.

The chain uses TRBV12-3 or TRBV12-4 and TRBJ2-7, with 8 bases that match TRBD1. This CDR3 is built from 16 residues. Germline trimming cut 5 bases from V and 0 bases from J; bases unmatched to any gene: 9. CDR3 coding DNA: TGTGCCAGCAGTCCGTGGGGACAGGATAGCTCCTACGAGCAGTACTTC. Translated: CASSPWGQDSSYEQYF.

This clonotype came up many times. This chain uses TRBV24-1 with TRBJ2-2; weak D call: TRBD1 (5 bases). CDR3 size: 14 residues. The ends were cut back, 8 bases at V and 1 base at J, with 10 bases in the middle. The V gene's germline CDR1 is KGHDR and CDR2 SFDVKD. The CDR3 nucleotides are TGTGCCACCACCCCCACAGGGAACACCGGGGAGCTGTTTTTT. Protein sequence: CATTPTGNTGELFF.

This chain links TRBV19 with TRBJ1-5; 10 bases agree with TRBD1. V shed 5 bases and J 0 bases; nucleotides not matched to a gene: 13. Germline CDR1 and CDR2: LNHDA and SQIVND (reference sequence). The CDR3 is 19 amino acids. The CDR3 bases are TGTGCCAGTAGTTCAAACTCCGGGACAGGGGCCCCTAGCAATCAGCCCCAGCATTTT. It translates to CASSSNSGTGAPSNQPQHF.

V is TRBV5-1 and J is TRBJ2-1; TRBD2 might be the D (5 bases). V shed 3 bases and J shed 8 bases, with 15 bases lying between them. The length of the CDR3 is 14 residues. Germline V gene data show CDR1 as SGHRS and CDR2 as YFSETQ. The CDR3: CASSSGLAGDEQFF. CDR3 DNA: TGCGCCAGCAGCTCTGGGCTAGCCGGTGATGAGCAGTTCTTC.

The genes are TRBV13 and TRBJ1-1, with D possibly being TRBD1 (5 bases). CDR1 is PRHDT and CDR2 is FYEKMQ in the germline V gene (reference sequence). This CDR3 contains 16 residues. Between the trimmed V and J ends, which lost 5 bases and 4 bases, there was a span of 20 bases. This CDR3 is CASSVRAGSSTTEAFF. DNA for the CDR3: TGTGCCAGCAGCGTAAGGGCAGGGAGTAGTACCACTGAAGCTTTCTTT.

This clonotype was seen many times. The chain employs TRBV30 and TRBJ1-2; no firm D call. This CDR3 comprises 12 residues. Germline-derived CDR1 and CDR2 are GTSNPN and SVGIG (reference sequence). The V gene lost 8 bases and the J gene lost 4 bases, with 14 bases spanning the gap. The CDR3 DNA reads TGTGCCGGGAAGAGTGGCGCCTATGGCTACACCTTC. It encodes CAGKSGAYGYTF.

The J gene is TRBJ2-2, the V gene TRBV3-1; TRBD2 aligns across 13 bases. Looked up from germline, CDR1 is LGHDT and CDR2 is YNNKEL (reference sequence). This CDR3 contains 18 residues. V shed 1 base, J shed 3 bases, and the junction held 5 bases outside the gene matches. The CDR3 here is CASSQGGLAGPHTGELFF. CDR3 DNA: TGTGCCAGCAGCCAAGGGGGACTAGCGGGACCCCACACCGGGGAGCTGTTTTTT.

A word on this clonotype: This may be a read error: a much more frequent sequence differs by one nucleotide. This chain uses TRBV20-1 with TRBJ2-7; a weak D match, TRBD2 (10 bases). This CDR3 is 13 amino acids long. Germline assignment: CDR1 DFQATT and CDR2 SNEGSKA (reference sequence). In nucleotides, the CDR3 is TGCAGTACTAGCGGGACAGGGATAAACGAGCAGTACTTC. Translated, it gives CSTSGTGINEQYF.

Concerning this clonotype: This may come from a read error, since a much larger clone is one base off. The chain carries TRBV24-1 and TRBJ1-2, with TRBD1 as a possible D gene (5 bases). Germline V CDR1 and CDR2: KGHDR, SFDVKD. This CDR3 has 15 amino acids. CDR3 residues: CASSFPSGVNYGHTF. The CDR3 DNA follows: TGTGCCAGCAGTTTCCCCTCGGGGGTTAACTATGGCCACACCTTC.

The rearrangement links TRBV5-1 to TRBJ2-7, with 10 bases aligning to TRBD1. Germline V gene lookup returns CDR1 SGHRS and CDR2 YFSETQ. The CDR3 has 15 residues. Trimming at V came to 0 bases and at J to 5 bases, leaving 5 bases not matched to a gene. The CDR3 here is CASSLARQGANEQYF. The DNA for the CDR3 is TGCGCCAGCAGCTTGGCCCGACAGGGGGCCAACGAGCAGTACTTC.

This clonotype has just a few counts. The chain has TRBV6-1 and TRBJ2-1; 7 bases line up with TRBD1. The germline V gene has CDR1 MNHNS and CDR2 SASEGT. V lost 1 base, J lost 2 bases, and 5 bases stayed unmatched. The CDR3 has 16 amino acids. CDR3 amino acids: CASSEGGQGAYNEQFF. DNA of the CDR3: TGTGCCAGCAGTGAAGGTGGGCAGGGGGCCTACAATGAGCAGTTCTTC.

This clonotype was seen a few times. V is TRBV7-3 and J is TRBJ1-1, with TRBD1 identical over 9 bases. This CDR3 comprises 16 residues. V dropped 7 bases and J dropped 3; count of bases not matched to a gene: 12. Germline CDR1 reads SGHTA; CDR2 reads FQGTGA. DNA for the CDR3: TGTGCCAGCACCTTCCTAAGACAGGGGGGCGACACTGAAGCTTTCTTT. It is translated as CASTFLRQGGDTEAFF.

Regarding this clonotype: This could be a read error, since a much larger clone is one nucleotide away. This CDR3 is missing its conserved last phenylalanine or tryptophan, likely due to a read error. V usage is TRBV6-2 or TRBV6-3 and J usage is TRBJ2-5; no definite D call. CDR1 is MNHEY and CDR2 is SVGEGT in the germline V gene. This CDR3 spans 17 amino acids. The ends were cut back, 5 bases at V and 2 bases at J, with 21 bases in the middle. This CDR3 is CASSDSRTSSYQETQYL. DNA of the CDR3: TGTGCCAGCAGTGATTCGCGGACGTCGTCATATCAAGAGACCCAGTACCTC.

Concerning this clonotype: A clone one base away is much larger, so this may be a read error. This chain connects TRBV6-5 to TRBJ2-5; TRBD2 agrees at 8 bases. Germline V gives CDR1 MNHEY, CDR2 SVGAGI. CDR3 length: 17 residues. J was trimmed by 5 bases and V by 10 bases; bases with no gene match: 21. The CDR3 loop is CANSEYRLRREGETQYF. The DNA for the CDR3 is TGTGCCAACAGCGAATACCGTCTTCGCCGGGAGGGGGAGACCCAGTACTTC.

The sample holds many counts of this clonotype. J is TRBJ2-7 and V is TRBV20-1; 7 nucleotides match TRBD1. After removal of 1 base from V and 6 bases from J, the junction contained 12 bases not matched to a gene. Germline assignment: CDR1 DFQATT and CDR2 SNEGSKA (reference sequence). There are 15 residues in the CDR3. DNA for the CDR3: TGCAGTGCTAGAGGCACCGGGACAGACGAACGCGAGCAGTACTTC. This codes for CSARGTGTDEREQYF.

This clonotype was seen repeatedly, ten times or more. The gene calls are TRBV6-5 and TRBJ2-6; D unclear. There are 15 residues in the CDR3. Trimming cost V 0 bases and J 0 bases, with 3 bases left between them. Germline CDR1 MNHEY, CDR2 SVGAGI. The CDR3 sequence: CASSYSISGANVLTF. As DNA, the CDR3 is TGTGCCAGCAGTTACTCGATCTCTGGGGCCAACGTCCTGACTTTC.

This clonotype appeared a few times. This chain links TRBV30 with TRBJ2-7; D not resolved. The CDR3 runs 12 residues. The germline V gene encodes CDR1 GTSNPN and CDR2 SVGIG (reference sequence). V was trimmed by 0 bases and J by 3 bases, leaving 6 bases between them. Here the CDR3 reads CAWSVQHYEQYF. CDR3 coding DNA: TGTGCCTGGAGTGTACAACACTACGAGCAGTACTTC.